This T cell receptor (beta chain) was recorded in a study of blood T cell repertoires in COVID-19. Whole-study context: Acute-phase and convalescent COVID-19 samples originated in the United States, Italy and Spain.

Those enrolled, adults aged 18 to 89 years, came from about 24 US areas. Trimming took 5 bases from V and 5 from J; bases not matched to a gene: 13. Germline CDR1 reads SGHNT; CDR2 reads YENEEA. CDR3 length: 19 amino acids. TCRdb's copy holds only in-frame clones and misses some; the assay was immunoSEQ multiplex PCR. This sample carries roughly 290,000 clones, 90% of them seen once, and the ten largest clones take about 1.7%. V and J are TRBV11-3 and TRBJ2-1, with 15 bases matching TRBD2. The receptor comes from a young woman with acute COVID-19. Sequencing was performed on PBMCs or T cells enriched from blood (not recorded which). The CDR3, as DNA: TGTGCCAGCAGCCGTTGGACTAGCGGGAGGGCCAGGGTAGACAATGAGCAGTTCTTC. It is translated as CASSRWTSGRARVDNEQFF.